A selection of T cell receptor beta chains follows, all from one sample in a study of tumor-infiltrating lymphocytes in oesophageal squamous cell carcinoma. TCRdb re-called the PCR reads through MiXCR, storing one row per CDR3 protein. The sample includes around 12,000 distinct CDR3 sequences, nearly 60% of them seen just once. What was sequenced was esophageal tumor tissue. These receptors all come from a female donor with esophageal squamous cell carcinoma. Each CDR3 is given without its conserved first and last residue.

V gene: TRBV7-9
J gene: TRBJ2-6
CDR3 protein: ASSFGGSSGANVLT

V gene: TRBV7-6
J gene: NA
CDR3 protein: ASSLAWGEQF

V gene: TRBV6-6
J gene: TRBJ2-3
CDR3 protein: ASSSPGTGGSDTQY

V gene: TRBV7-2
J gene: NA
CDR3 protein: ASSSTRTSGRALSYEQF

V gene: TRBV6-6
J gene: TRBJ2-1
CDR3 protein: ASSYSASGGAKQF

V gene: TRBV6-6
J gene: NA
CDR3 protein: ASSYSGGGKTQY

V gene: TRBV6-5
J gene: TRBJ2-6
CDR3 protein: ASSAERGASGTLGSGANVLT

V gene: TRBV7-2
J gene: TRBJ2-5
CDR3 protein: ASSPGQGQETQY

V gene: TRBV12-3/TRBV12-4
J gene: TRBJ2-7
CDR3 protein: ASSLAVRREQY

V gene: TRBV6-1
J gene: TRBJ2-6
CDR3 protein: ASRTGGSGANVLT

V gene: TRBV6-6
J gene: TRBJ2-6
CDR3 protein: ASSYSPAANVLT

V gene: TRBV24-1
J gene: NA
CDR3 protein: ATSDPDEQF

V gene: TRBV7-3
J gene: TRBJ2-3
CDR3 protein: ASSLSLTSGSYTQY

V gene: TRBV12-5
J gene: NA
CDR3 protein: ASGVGSNEQF

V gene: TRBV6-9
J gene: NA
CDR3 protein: ASSQTRWGTSGSYNEQF

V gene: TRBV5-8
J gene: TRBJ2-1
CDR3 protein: ASSADWGEQF

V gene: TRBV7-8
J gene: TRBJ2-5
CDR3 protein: ASSLARGQETQY

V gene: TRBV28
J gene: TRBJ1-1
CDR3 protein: ASSIVGGEAF

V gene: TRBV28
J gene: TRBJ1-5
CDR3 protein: ASRTGTGARKGH

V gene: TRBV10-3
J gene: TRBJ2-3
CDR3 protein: AIRLAGETDTQY

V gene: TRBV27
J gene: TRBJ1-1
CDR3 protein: ASSLVENTEAF

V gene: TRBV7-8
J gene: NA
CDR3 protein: ASSLLSRGDNYGYT